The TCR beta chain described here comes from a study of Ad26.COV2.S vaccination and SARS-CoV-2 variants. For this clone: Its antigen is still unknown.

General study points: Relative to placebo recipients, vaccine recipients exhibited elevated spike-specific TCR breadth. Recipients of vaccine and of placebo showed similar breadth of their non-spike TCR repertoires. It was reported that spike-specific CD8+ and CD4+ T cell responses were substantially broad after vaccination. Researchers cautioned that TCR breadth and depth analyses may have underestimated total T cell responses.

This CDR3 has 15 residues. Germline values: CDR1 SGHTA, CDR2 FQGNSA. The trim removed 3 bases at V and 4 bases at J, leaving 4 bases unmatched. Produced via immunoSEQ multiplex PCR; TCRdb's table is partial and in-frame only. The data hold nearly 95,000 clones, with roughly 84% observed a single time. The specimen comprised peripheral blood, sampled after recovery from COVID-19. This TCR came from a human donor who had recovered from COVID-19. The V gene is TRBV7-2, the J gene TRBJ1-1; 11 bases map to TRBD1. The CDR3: CASSLTGTGGTEAFF. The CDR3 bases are TGTGCCAGCAGCTTGACCGGGACAGGGGGCACTGAAGCTTTCTTT.